This T cell receptor beta chain appears in the sequencing data of a study of cytomegalovirus exposure and HLA in healthy donors. Findings and caveats of the study: Cytomegalovirus-associated TCR beta chains were listed, numbering under 200. CMV antigen specificity of three CMV-associated chains was confirmed in vitro. Most observed TCR sequences were rare, whereas some public TCRs were detected in many donors.

Profiled with immunoSEQ multiplex PCR; TCRdb holds only in-frame clones, not every one. The sample lists hundreds of thousands of clones, more than 80% occurring once. Worth noting for this clone: Its antigen is unidentified.

The TCR comes from a woman under 30 in good health and CMV-seronegative. Sequenced: PBMCs.

The CDR3 coding sequence is TGTGCCAGCAGTGAAGGCAGGGGGCCTAATTCACCCCTCCACTTT. Its protein product is CASSEGRGPNSPLHF. The rearrangement joins TRBV6-4 to TRBJ1-6, with 8 bases lining up with TRBD1. Germline CDR1 MRHNA, CDR2 SNTAGT. V lost 3 bases and J lost 6; bases outside the gene matches: 4. The CDR3 has 15 residues.